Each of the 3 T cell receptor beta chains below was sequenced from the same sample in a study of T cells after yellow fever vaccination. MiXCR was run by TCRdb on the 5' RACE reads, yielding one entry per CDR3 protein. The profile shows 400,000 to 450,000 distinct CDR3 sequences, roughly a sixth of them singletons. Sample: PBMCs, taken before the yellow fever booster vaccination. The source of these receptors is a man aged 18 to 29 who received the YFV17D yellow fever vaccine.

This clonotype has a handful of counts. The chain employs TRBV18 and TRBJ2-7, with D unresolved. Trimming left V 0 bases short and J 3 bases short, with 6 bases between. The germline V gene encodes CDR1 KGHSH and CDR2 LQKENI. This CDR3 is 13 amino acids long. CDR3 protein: CASSPPGLYEQYF. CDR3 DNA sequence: TGTGCCAGCTCACCACCGGGCCTCTACGAGCAGTACTTC.

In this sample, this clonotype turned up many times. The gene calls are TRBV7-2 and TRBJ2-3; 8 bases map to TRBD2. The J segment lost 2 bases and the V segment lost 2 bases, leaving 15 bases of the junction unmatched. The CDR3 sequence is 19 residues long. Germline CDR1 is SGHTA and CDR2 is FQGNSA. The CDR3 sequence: CASSLYAWVGGAATDTQYF. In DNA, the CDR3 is TGTGCCAGCAGCTTATACGCATGGGTCGGGGGGGCCGCCACAGATACGCAGTATTTT. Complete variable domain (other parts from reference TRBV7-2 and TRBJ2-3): GAGVSQSPSNKVTEKGKDVELRCDPISGHTALYWYRQSLGQGLEFLIYFQGNSAPDKSGLPSDRFSAERTGGSVSTLTIQRTQQEDSAVYLCASSLYAWVGGAATDTQYFGPGTRLTVL.

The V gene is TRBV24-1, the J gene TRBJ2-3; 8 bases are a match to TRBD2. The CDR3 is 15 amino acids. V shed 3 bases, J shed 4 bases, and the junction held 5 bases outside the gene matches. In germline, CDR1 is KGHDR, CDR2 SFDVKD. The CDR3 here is CATSDPAGAADTQYF. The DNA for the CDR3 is TGTGCCACCAGTGATCCAGCGGGGGCCGCAGATACGCAGTATTTT.